Listed below are T cell receptor beta chains from one sample, sequenced in a study of Ad26.COV2.S vaccination and SARS-CoV-2 variants. Sequenced by immunoSEQ multiplex PCR; TCRdb stores in-frame clones only, minus some. The sample carries 410,000 or so clones, 80% to 95% recorded once. The sequenced sample was peripheral blood, obtained in a trial of Ad26.COV2.S vaccine versus placebo. These receptors originate from a person between 18 and 65 years old who received the Ad26.COV2.S COVID-19 vaccine or a placebo. The CDR3 runs from the conserved cysteine through the conserved F or W. A D gene is named only where the DNA matches it firmly.

J gene: TRBJ2-5; V gene: TRBV14; D gene: NA; CDR3 protein: CASSQDYETQYF
J gene: TRBJ2-1; V gene: TRBV6-2/TRBV6-3; D gene: NA; CDR3 protein: CASSPFGREQFF
J gene: TRBJ1-1; V gene: TRBV4-3; D gene: NA; CDR3 protein: CASSQDRLWGTEAFF
J gene: TRBJ2-3; V gene: TRBV19; D gene: TRBD1; CDR3 protein: CASSSSAGWGQSSADTQYF
J gene: TRBJ1-2; V gene: TRBV29-1; D gene: TRBD1; CDR3 protein: CSVPPAGGIGYGYTF
J gene: TRBJ2-1; V gene: TRBV19; D gene: NA; CDR3 protein: CASSIRAQNSYNEQFF
J gene: TRBJ1-2; V gene: TRBV11-2; D gene: NA; CDR3 protein: CASSMRMTGIYGYTF
J gene: TRBJ1-1; V gene: TRBV7-9; D gene: NA; CDR3 protein: CASSLSGGGTEAFF
J gene: TRBJ1-2; V gene: TRBV28; D gene: NA; CDR3 protein: CASSQTGNYGYTF
J gene: TRBJ1-3; V gene: TRBV5-6; D gene: NA; CDR3 protein: CASSTQGAGNTIYF
J gene: TRBJ2-7; V gene: TRBV7-2; D gene: NA; CDR3 protein: CASSFDFLGANNYEQYF
J gene: TRBJ1-2; V gene: TRBV5-4; D gene: TRBD1; CDR3 protein: CASSLEVVRQGGGYTF
J gene: TRBJ1-5; V gene: TRBV5-5; D gene: NA; CDR3 protein: CASSLDSNQPQHF
J gene: TRBJ1-2; V gene: TRBV6-5; D gene: TRBD1; CDR3 protein: CASSYSEGARVYGYTF
J gene: TRBJ2-1; V gene: TRBV30; D gene: TRBD2; CDR3 protein: CACRLAGGYEQFF
J gene: TRBJ1-2; V gene: TRBV19; D gene: TRBD1; CDR3 protein: CATTQGQGDYGYTF
J gene: TRBJ2-5; V gene: TRBV19; D gene: TRBD1; CDR3 protein: CASSTGTGTPQETQYF
J gene: TRBJ1-2; V gene: TRBV12-3/TRBV12-4; D gene: NA; CDR3 protein: CAATGQPTDGYTF
J gene: TRBJ2-1; V gene: TRBV27; D gene: NA; CDR3 protein: CASSLFSGPRNEQFF
J gene: TRBJ2-2; V gene: TRBV6-1; D gene: NA; CDR3 protein: CASSETGTGELFF
J gene: TRBJ2-2; V gene: TRBV7-2; D gene: NA; CDR3 protein: CASVGANTGELFF
J gene: TRBJ2-7; V gene: TRBV7-2; D gene: TRBD1; CDR3 protein: CASSSPGTGDHEQYF
J gene: TRBJ2-7; V gene: TRBV27; D gene: TRBD1; CDR3 protein: CASSRADRPYEQYF
J gene: TRBJ2-7; V gene: TRBV10-3; D gene: NA; CDR3 protein: CAISGGLTYEQYF
J gene: TRBJ2-1; V gene: TRBV4-1; D gene: TRBD2; CDR3 protein: CASSQVDPGLAESRNEQFF
J gene: TRBJ2-3; V gene: TRBV9; D gene: TRBD1; CDR3 protein: CASSPLGQATDTQYF
J gene: TRBJ2-3; V gene: TRBV5-1; D gene: NA; CDR3 protein: CASSLDGGSGTDTQYF
J gene: TRBJ2-1; V gene: TRBV6-5; D gene: NA; CDR3 protein: CASRGGVDEQFF
J gene: TRBJ1-1; V gene: TRBV6-5; D gene: NA; CDR3 protein: CASSYSRVGNTEAFF
J gene: TRBJ1-5; V gene: TRBV6-6; D gene: NA; CDR3 protein: CASSYSGSYGQPQHF
J gene: TRBJ1-6; V gene: TRBV5-4; D gene: NA; CDR3 protein: CASSPSAQDNSPLHF
J gene: TRBJ2-2; V gene: TRBV4-3; D gene: TRBD1; CDR3 protein: CASSHRTGATGELFF
J gene: TRBJ2-5; V gene: TRBV25-1; D gene: TRBD2; CDR3 protein: CASSVGTSGSKETQYF
J gene: TRBJ2-1; V gene: TRBV3-1/TRBV3-2; D gene: NA; CDR3 protein: CASSQGGPGNEQFF
J gene: TRBJ2-2; V gene: TRBV25-1; D gene: NA; CDR3 protein: CASSEYGQGRWTGELFF
J gene: TRBJ1-3; V gene: TRBV10-3; D gene: NA; CDR3 protein: CAINPGGNTIYF
J gene: TRBJ2-7; V gene: TRBV6-5; D gene: TRBD1; CDR3 protein: CASRTGTGYYEQYF
J gene: TRBJ2-7; V gene: TRBV7-2; D gene: TRBD1; CDR3 protein: CASSLDAGGNYEQYF
J gene: TRBJ2-2; V gene: TRBV6-5; D gene: TRBD2; CDR3 protein: CASRTGLAGGELFF
J gene: TRBJ2-5; V gene: TRBV7-8; D gene: TRBD2; CDR3 protein: CASSKLAGQETQYF
J gene: TRBJ2-2; V gene: TRBV5-1; D gene: NA; CDR3 protein: CASSLGADFTGELFF
J gene: TRBJ2-1; V gene: TRBV4-1; D gene: TRBD2; CDR3 protein: CASSQVASGNEQFF
J gene: TRBJ2-2; V gene: TRBV4-3; D gene: TRBD2; CDR3 protein: CASSQVAGADGELFF